These 28 T cell receptor beta chains share one sample of origin, sequenced in a study of type 1 regulatory T cells (dated by TCRdb to the early 2020s). Sequencer: Illumina MiSeq. The raw public data were reprocessed by TCRdb itself: fastp quality trimming at Q25, MiXCR clonotype calling, in-frame beta chains only. Rows are unified per CDR3 protein, each entry keeping the most common DNA and genes. The table for this sample lists about 60,000 distinct CDR3 sequences; over 50% of them were counted only once. The ten biggest clones cover over 1.5% of the sample. Their recognized antigens are unknown. The sample was cultured non-Tr1 T cells, either the whole culture or a sorted T cell fraction (not recorded which). In the paper's terms, the cell subset or site label means: non-Tr1 population from the T-allo10 product. The receptors derive from a human donor in good health.

This rearrangement joins TRBV20-1 to TRBJ2-5; TRBD1 matches 7 bases. The CDR3 runs to 16 residues. CDR1 and CDR2 from the germline V gene are DFQATT and SNEGSKA (reference sequence). The J segment lost 2 bases and the V segment lost 0 bases, leaving 9 bases of the junction unmatched. The CDR3 nucleotides read TGCAGTGCTAGAGATTTGTCAGGACAGGCTCAAGAGACCCAGTACTTC. Translated, it gives CSARDLSGQAQETQYF.

The count of this clonotype is one. This chain uses TRBV7-9 with TRBJ2-1; 8 bases are a match to TRBD2. The germline CDR1 and CDR2 sequences are SEHNR and FQNEAQ (reference sequence). The CDR3 length is 15 residues. V shed 11 bases, J shed 6 bases, and the junction held 15 bases outside the gene matches. The CDR3 spells CAGGASGSPANEQFF. DNA for the CDR3: TGTGCCGGAGGGGCTAGCGGGTCCCCTGCCAATGAGCAGTTCTTC.

The rearrangement joins TRBV27 to TRBJ1-1, with 7 nucleotides matching TRBD1. J was trimmed by 5 bases and V by 5 bases; bases with no gene match: 14. CDR1 MNHEY and CDR2 SMNVEV come from the germline V gene (reference sequence). CDR3 length equals 16 residues. Here the CDR3 DNA reads TGTGCCAGCAGTCCGAACCTCAAGGGGGCGAGGACTGAAGCTTTCTTT. It encodes CASSPNLKGARTEAFF.

This clonotype was seen a handful of times. The chain has TRBV4-3 and TRBJ2-1; D unresolved. The germline V gene encodes CDR1 LGHNA and CDR2 YSLEER. CDR3 size: 14 residues. V was cut by 0 bases and J by 10 bases, with 13 bases left in between. CDR3 nucleotide sequence: TGCGCCAGCAGCCAAGAACCCGGACGGTTGGAGCAGTTCTTC. As protein: CASSQEPGRLEQFF.

The chain combines TRBV4-1 with TRBJ1-4; no definite D call. The CDR3 covers 16 residues. Trimming took off 0 bases at V and 5 bases at J, with 13 bases between the two ends. Germline V lookup: CDR1 MGHRA, CDR2 YSYEKL. The CDR3 loop reads CASSQDGRGGNEKLFF. The DNA for the CDR3 is TGCGCCAGCAGCCAAGATGGGCGGGGAGGGAATGAAAAACTGTTTTTT.

Only a few counts were recorded for this clonotype. The CDR3 loop reads CASSLQDRGASGELFF. For the CDR3, the DNA is TGCGCCAGCAGCTTGCAAGACAGGGGCGCGAGCGGGGAGCTGTTTTTT. The chain uses TRBV5-1 and TRBJ2-2; 8 bases are shared with TRBD1. The length of the CDR3 is 16 residues. V gave up 1 base and J gave up 7 bases; unmatched junction bases: 9. Germline values: CDR1 SGHRS, CDR2 YFSETQ.

The V and J genes are TRBV20-1 and TRBJ1-3; D ambiguous. In germline, CDR1 is DFQATT, CDR2 SNEGSKA (reference sequence). This CDR3 is built from 14 residues. V shed 0 bases and J shed 2 bases, with 8 bases lying between them. The CDR3 nucleotides are TGCAGTGCTAGAGACCCTGATGCTGGAAACACCATATATTTT. Its protein is CSARDPDAGNTIYF.

The CDR3 DNA reads TGCAGCGTGTCCTTGTCGGGACAGGGGGTCTACGAGCAGTACTTC. Its translation is CSVSLSGQGVYEQYF. V usage is TRBV29-1 and J usage is TRBJ2-7; the match to TRBD1 covers 11 bases. V shed 6 bases and J 3 bases; nucleotides not matched to a gene: 10. Germline V gene lookup returns CDR1 SQVTM and CDR2 ANQGSEA. The CDR3 is made up of 15 amino acids.

The chain is built from TRBV6-1 and TRBJ2-2, with D possibly TRBD1 on 6 matching bases. The CDR3 contains 15 residues. The V end lost 5 bases, the J end lost 1 base, and 11 bases lay between the germline ends. CDR1 and CDR2 from the germline V gene are MNHNS and SASEGT. CDR3 bases: TGTGCCAGCAGTTTCGAGACAGGGAACACCGGGGAGCTGTTTTTT. Translation gives CASSFETGNTGELFF.

The chain combines TRBV4-3 with TRBJ1-1; 7 bases map to TRBD1. This CDR3 spans 13 amino acids. Germline V gene lookup returns CDR1 LGHNA and CDR2 YSLEER. Germline trimming cut 3 bases from V and 4 bases from J; bases unmatched to any gene: 2. The CDR3: CASSQGQSTEAFF. Written as DNA, the CDR3 is TGCGCCAGCAGCCAGGGACAGAGCACTGAAGCTTTCTTT.

The genes are TRBV18 and TRBJ1-1; 11 positions match TRBD1. The V and J ends lost 1 base and 5 bases, in that order; junction bases with no gene match: 6. CDR1 and CDR2 (germline): KGHSH, LQKENI. The CDR3 has 16 residues. The CDR3 reads CASSPLGTGGDTEAFF. CDR3 bases: TGTGCCAGCTCACCACTCGGGACAGGGGGAGATACTGAAGCTTTCTTT.

The sample holds one count of this clonotype. The chain links TRBV9 to TRBJ1-2; no reliable D call. Trimming stripped 4 bases from V and 2 bases from J, with 15 bases between. Germline V gene sequence: CDR1 SGDLS, CDR2 YYNGEE. The CDR3 is made up of 15 amino acids. The CDR3 nucleotides read TGTGCCAGCAGCTTCAGAGCGGACGTAAACTATGGCTACACCTTC. Protein: CASSFRADVNYGYTF.

The CDR3 protein is CSAWDVETQYF. CDR3 bases: TGCAGTGCTTGGGATGTAGAGACCCAGTACTTC. The V call is TRBV20-1, the J call TRBJ2-5; no clear D gene. V lost 5 bases to trimming and J lost 4 bases, with 8 bases between them. The germline CDR1 and CDR2 sequences are DFQATT and SNEGSKA (reference sequence). CDR3 size: 11 residues.

The chain is built from TRBV4-2 and TRBJ2-1, with 7 bases fitting TRBD2. The CDR3 spans 16 residues. Germline V gene sequence: CDR1 LGHNA, CDR2 YNFKEQ. The V gene end was trimmed by 0 bases and the J gene end by 5 bases; junction bases not matched to a gene: 7. The CDR3 sequence: CASSQDPRGGDNEQFF. CDR3 bases: TGTGCCAGCAGCCAAGATCCGAGGGGAGGGGACAATGAGCAGTTCTTC.

This chain uses TRBV10-3 with TRBJ2-5; possible D gene TRBD2, 6 bases. Germline CDR1 reads ENHRY; CDR2 reads SYGVKD. V was cut by 8 bases and J by 0 bases, with 7 bases left in between. The length of the CDR3 is 12 residues. The CDR3 sequence is CAIGTDQETQYF. CDR3 nucleotide sequence: TGTGCCATCGGGACTGACCAAGAGACCCAGTACTTC.

V and J are TRBV5-4 and TRBJ1-6, with D possibly TRBD1 on 6 matching bases. The V end was cut by 4 bases, the J end by 8 bases, with 16 bases between. The CDR3 extends over 15 amino acids. The germline CDR1 and CDR2 sequences are SGHNT and YYREEE (reference sequence). The CDR3 DNA sequence: TGTGCCAGCAGCCAACAGACAGGAGAATATTCACCCCTCCACTTT. It yields the protein CASSQQTGEYSPLHF.

This rearrangement joins TRBV6-1 to TRBJ1-4; D ambiguous. The CDR3 has 13 amino acids. Germline V gene lookup returns CDR1 MNHNS and CDR2 SASEGT. V dropped 1 base and J dropped 11 bases, with 11 bases sitting between them. The CDR3 nucleotides are TGTGCCAGCAGTGAAGACCCTACTTGGAAACTGTTTTTT. This sequence encodes CASSEDPTWKLFF.

This rearrangement joins TRBV20-1 to TRBJ1-1; D remains ambiguous. Trimming cost V 0 bases and J 4 bases, with 9 bases left between them. The CDR3 runs to 13 residues. Germline assignment: CDR1 DFQATT and CDR2 SNEGSKA (reference sequence). Here the CDR3 reads CSAREGTSTEAFF. The CDR3 nucleotides read TGCAGTGCTAGAGAGGGCACGTCCACTGAAGCTTTCTTT.

J is TRBJ2-4 and V is TRBV12-3 or TRBV12-4, with D maybe TRBD1 (5 bases). V was clipped by 3 bases and J by 12 bases, with 15 bases between them. The CDR3 contains 13 residues. This CDR3 reads CASSFLQDTDQYF. In nucleotides, the CDR3 is TGTGCCAGCAGTTTCCTCCAGGACACCGATCAGTACTTC.

With respect to this clonotype: In this CDR3 the conserved last residue, phenylalanine or tryptophan, is missing, so a read error is likely. The chain has TRBV20-1 and TRBJ2-3; a weak D match, TRBD2 (6 bases). Germline V gives CDR1 DFQATT, CDR2 SNEGSKA (reference sequence). The V and J ends lost 4 bases and 6 bases respectively, with 14 bases between them. The CDR3 is 13 residues long. The CDR3 DNA is TGCAGTGCTATGACCGGGACTGGGGATACGCAGTATTCT. Translating it yields CSAMTGTGDTQYS.

Many counts were recorded for this clonotype. This rearrangement joins TRBV7-9 to TRBJ2-7; D uncertain. Germline V gives CDR1 SEHNR, CDR2 FQNEAQ (reference sequence). V was shortened by 5 bases and J by 6 bases, with 14 bases between the two germline ends. The CDR3 is made up of 13 amino acids. In DNA form, the CDR3 reads TGTGCCAGCAGCGTCGGCGAAAGACGCGAGCAGTACTTC. This translates into CASSVGERREQYF.

This clonotype was recorded a few times. The chain links TRBV18 to TRBJ2-1; 7 bases fit TRBD2. Germline assignment: CDR1 KGHSH and CDR2 LQKENI. V lost 2 bases and J lost 3; bases outside the gene matches: 4. The CDR3 is made up of 15 amino acids. DNA of the CDR3: TGTGCCAGCTCACCAGGGCTAGCGGACTACAATGAGCAGTTCTTC. Protein product: CASSPGLADYNEQFF.

The gene calls are TRBV7-2 and TRBJ2-5; D might be TRBD2 (6 bases). V lost 1 base, J lost 1 base, and 7 bases lay in between. The CDR3 covers 14 residues. The germline CDR1 and CDR2 sequences are SGHTA and FQGNSA. CDR3 DNA: TGTGCCAGCAGCTTAGATAGCGGCCAAGAGACCCAGTACTTC. This encodes CASSLDSGQETQYF.

This clonotype was seen ten or more times. V gene TRBV6-1 combines with J gene TRBJ1-1, with D perhaps TRBD1 (5 bases). The CDR3 is made up of 15 amino acids. Trimming left V 0 bases short and J 4 bases short, with 12 bases between. From germline, CDR1 is MNHNS and CDR2 SASEGT. CDR3 DNA: TGTGCCAGCAGTGAAGCGGGCCTGGGACTCACTGAAGCTTTCTTT. It specifies CASSEAGLGLTEAFF.

The chain carries TRBV20-1 and TRBJ1-5; 7 bases line up with TRBD1. CDR3 length: 13 residues. With V trimmed by 3 bases and J by 7 bases, 6 bases remained unmatched. The germline CDR1 and CDR2 sequences are DFQATT and SNEGSKA (reference sequence). CDR3 loop: CSASKGAEQPQHF. The CDR3 DNA is TGCAGTGCTAGTAAGGGGGCCGAACAGCCCCAGCATTTT.

This sequence joins TRBV7-9 and TRBJ2-1; unclear D gene. Germline V gene lookup returns CDR1 SEHNR and CDR2 FQNEAQ (reference sequence). Trimming removed 7 bases at V and 6 bases at J, with 19 bases between. The CDR3 has 15 amino acids. The CDR3 sequence: CASTTRASETNEQFF. The DNA for the CDR3 is TGTGCCAGCACCACCAGAGCAAGCGAGACCAATGAGCAGTTCTTC.

The rearrangement joins TRBV20-1 to TRBJ1-2; 7 positions match TRBD1. J was trimmed by 3 bases and V by 5 bases; bases with no gene match: 9. This CDR3 is built from 14 residues. Germline-derived CDR1 and CDR2 are DFQATT and SNEGSKA (reference sequence). The CDR3 loop is CSAPLDRVDYGYTF. The CDR3 region has the DNA TGCAGTGCTCCCCTCGACAGGGTGGACTATGGCTACACCTTC.

The rearrangement links TRBV12-3 or TRBV12-4 to TRBJ2-1; 11 bases agree with TRBD2. The V and J ends lost 2 bases and 5 bases, in that order; junction bases with no gene match: 2. The CDR3 contains 15 residues. The CDR3 loop is CASSLPGLADNEQFF. In nucleotides, the CDR3 is TGTGCCAGCAGTTTACCGGGACTAGCGGACAATGAGCAGTTCTTC.